Sequencing of this TCR beta chain was carried out in a study of patients and donors after allogeneic stem cell transplantation. This clonotype has just a few counts. With 5 bases clipped from V and 8 bases from J, the junction kept 14 bases outside the gene matches. From germline, CDR1 is SGHTA and CDR2 FQGNSA. The CDR3 totals 15 residues. TCRdb called the RT-PCR reads again in MiXCR, with one record for every CDR3 protein. The sample lists about a million distinct CDR3 sequences, roughly 18% seen once, with roughly 6% in the top ten. This TCR came from a human donor who was either an allogeneic HSCT recipient or a stem cell or donor lymphocyte infusion donor (not recorded which). It is not recorded whose cells these are; they may come from a transplant donor. The chain uses TRBV7-2 and TRBJ1-2, with TRBD1 matching over 7 bases. Input material: blood, either unsorted or a sorted T cell fraction (not recorded which). The CDR3 DNA sequence: TGTGCCAGCAGCCCAGGGGGAACCTCCCCTGGGGGCTACACCTTC. It is translated as CASSPGGTSPGGYTF.